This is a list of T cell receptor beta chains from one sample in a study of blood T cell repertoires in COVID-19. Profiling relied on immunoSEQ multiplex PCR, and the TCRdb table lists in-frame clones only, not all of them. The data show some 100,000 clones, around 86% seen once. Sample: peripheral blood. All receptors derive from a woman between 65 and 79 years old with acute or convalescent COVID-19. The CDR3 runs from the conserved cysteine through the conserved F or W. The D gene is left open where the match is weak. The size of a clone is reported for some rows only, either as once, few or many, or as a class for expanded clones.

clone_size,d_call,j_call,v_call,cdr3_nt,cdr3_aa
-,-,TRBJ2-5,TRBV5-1,TGCGCCAGCAGCCCCTCTCCGAGCGAAGAGACCCAGTACTTC,CASSPSPSEETQYF
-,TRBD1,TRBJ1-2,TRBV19,TGTGCCAGTAGTTCGGGACAGCTAAGACAAAACTATGGCTACACCTTC,CASSSGQLRQNYGYTF
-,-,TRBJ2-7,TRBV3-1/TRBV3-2,TGTGCCAGCAGCCAAGAGTACGGGATTTCCTACGAGCAGTACTTC,CASSQEYGISYEQYF
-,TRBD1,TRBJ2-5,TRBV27,TGTGCCAGCAGGGGGTACGACAGGGGTGAAGAGACCCAGTACTTC,CASRGYDRGEETQYF
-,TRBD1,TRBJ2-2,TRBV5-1,TGCGCCAGCAGCTGGCCGCTAGATAGGGGACAGGGGAACACCGGGGAGCTGTTTTTT,CASSWPLDRGQGNTGELFF
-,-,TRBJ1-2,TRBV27,TGTGCCAGCAGTACAGGGTCAGGCTATGGCTACACCTTC,CASSTGSGYGYTF
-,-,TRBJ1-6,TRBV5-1,TGCGCCAGCAGCTTGTCGATGCACTATTCACCCCTCCACTTT,CASSLSMHYSPLHF
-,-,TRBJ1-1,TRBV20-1,TGCAGTGCTAGAGTAAGGGGCGAAGCTTTCTTT,CSARVRGEAFF
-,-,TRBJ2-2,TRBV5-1,TGCGCCAGCAGAGAGGTAAACTCGAACACCGGGGAGCTGTTTTTT,CASREVNSNTGELFF
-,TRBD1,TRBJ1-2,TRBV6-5,TGTGCCAGCAAGGAGACAGGGTGGGAAGGCTACACCTTC,CASKETGWEGYTF
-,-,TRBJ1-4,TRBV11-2,TGTGCCAGCAGCCCAGGACTTATTTCGGAAAAACTGTTTTTT,CASSPGLISEKLFF
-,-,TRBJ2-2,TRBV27,TGTGCCAGCAGTTTAATTCGGGGGAACACCGGGGAGCTGTTTTTT,CASSLIRGNTGELFF
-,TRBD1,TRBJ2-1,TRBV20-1,TGCAGTGCTAGTTCGGGACAGGCCAACAATGAGCAGTTCTTC,CSASSGQANNEQFF
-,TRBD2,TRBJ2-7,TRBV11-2,TGTGCCAGCAGCTCAGGATCTAGCGGGAGTTCGTTCTACGAGCAGTACTTC,CASSSGSSGSSFYEQYF
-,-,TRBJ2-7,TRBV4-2,TGTGCCAGCAGCCAAGAGGAAGGACGGGGGAGCGAGCAGTACTTC,CASSQEEGRGSEQYF
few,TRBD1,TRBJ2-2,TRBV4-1,TGCGCCAGCAGGGCCGGACAGGGGGCAAACACCGGGGAGCTGTTTTTT,CASRAGQGANTGELFF
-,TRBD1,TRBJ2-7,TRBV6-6,TGTGCCAGCAAAGGACAGGGGGAAATATACGAGCAGTACTTC,CASKGQGEIYEQYF
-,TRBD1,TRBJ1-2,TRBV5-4,TGTGCCAGCAGCTTTGTACAGGGGGCTTCGGGCTACACCTTC,CASSFVQGASGYTF
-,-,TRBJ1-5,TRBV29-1,TGCAGCGTCCTGCTGGAGGGCAATCAGCCCCAGCATTTT,CSVLLEGNQPQHF
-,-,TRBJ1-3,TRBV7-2,TGTGCCAGCAGCTTAGTAGGAGGGTACGGAAACACCATATATTTT,CASSLVGGYGNTIYF
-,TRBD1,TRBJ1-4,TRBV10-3,TGTGCCATCAGTTTACAGGGGGCTCGGGGGAAACTGTTTTTT,CAISLQGARGKLFF
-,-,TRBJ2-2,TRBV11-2,TGTGCCAGCAGCCCCGGCGGGAAGGGAAACACCGGGGAGCTGTTTTTT,CASSPGGKGNTGELFF
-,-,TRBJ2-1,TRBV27,TGTGCCAGCAGTTTATTGCCTAGTTTGGCCTCCTACAATGAGCAGTTCTTC,CASSLLPSLASYNEQFF
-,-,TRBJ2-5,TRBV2,TGTGCCAGCAGTGAAGGGATGGTCAGGGGCAAAGAGACCCAGTACTTC,CASSEGMVRGKETQYF
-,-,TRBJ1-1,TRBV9,TGTGCCAGCAGCCTACCAACAGGGCCCACTGAAGCTTTCTTT,CASSLPTGPTEAFF
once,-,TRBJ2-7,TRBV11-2,TGTGCCAGCAGCTATACGACAGGAGAAAGCTACGAGCAGTACTTC,CASSYTTGESYEQYF